The text below deals with one T cell receptor beta chain. What it recognizes is unknown. The data are from a study of shared clonotypes between healthy human individuals. Looking at the study overall: Every donor yielded three CD4 naive, three CD4 memory, two CD8 naive and one CD8 memory plate.

Sequencing used immunoSEQ multiplex PCR; TCRdb keeps in-frame clones, though not all of them. The sample records roughly 680,000 clones, approximately 77% being singletons. Study results and caveats: Lower generation probabilities were found for non-shared clonotypes than for those shared by all four donors. Several donors showed sharing of 4.5% to 5% of naive CD4 clonotypes.

The CDR3 consists of 14 residues. V was clipped by 4 bases and J by 3 bases, with 13 bases between them. The V gene's germline CDR1 is GTSNPN and CDR2 SVGIG (reference sequence). The TCR sequence derives from a woman aged 30 to 39 in good health. This rearrangement joins TRBV30 to TRBJ1-5, with D possibly being TRBD1 (5 bases). Sample: memory CD4+ T cells sorted from blood. Subset defined: CD45RA-negative fraction. The DNA of the CDR3 is TGTGCCTGGAATCCGGCAGGGCTCAATCAGCCCCAGCATTTT. This sequence encodes CAWNPAGLNQPQHF.